Following are 27 T cell receptor beta chains from one sample sequenced in a study of T cells in Graves' hyperthyroidism and ophthalmopathy. TCR beta CDR3 regions were amplified from RNA. When the TCR CDR3 underwent first-round RT-PCR, the HTBI primer set was used. TCRdb passed the multiplex PCR reads through MiXCR, listing each CDR3 protein once. The sample lists some 350,000 distinct CDR3 sequences, approximately 13% occurring once. Sequencing was done on a sample of blood. Receptors originate from a woman aged 40 to 50 with Graves' ophthalmopathy.

This clonotype was counted only a few times. The gene calls are TRBV27 and TRBJ2-7, with TRBD2 matching over 13 bases. The CDR3 contains 16 residues. Losses at the gene ends were 6 bases for V and 7 bases for J; bases not matched to a gene: 12. Germline V gene sequence: CDR1 MNHEY, CDR2 SMNVEV (reference sequence). The CDR3 region has the DNA TGTGCCAGCAGCCAACTGACTAGCGGGGGGCCAAGGGAGCAGTACTTC. It translates to CASSQLTSGGPREQYF.

The chain has TRBV14 and TRBJ1-3; unclear D gene. Trimming removed 4 bases at V and 6 bases at J, with 22 bases between. The CDR3 is 17 residues long. In germline, CDR1 is SGHDN, CDR2 FVKESK. The CDR3 sequence: CASSLSLQEPAENTIYF. Written as DNA, the CDR3 is TGTGCCAGCAGCCTATCCCTTCAGGAGCCTGCCGAAAACACCATATATTTT.

This clonotype was detected ten times or more. The rearrangement links TRBV7-9 to TRBJ2-3; unclear D gene. Trimming shortened V by 5 bases and J by 2 bases, and 5 bases separated the two germline ends. This CDR3 comprises 12 residues. CDR1 is SEHNR, CDR2 FQNEAQ, per germline (reference sequence). CDR3 DNA: TGTGCCAGCAGCGCACTCACAGATACGCAGTATTTT. Its translation: CASSALTDTQYF.

This clonotype has just a few counts. This rearrangement joins TRBV7-8 to TRBJ2-2; possibly TRBD2 for D (5 bases). The V end was cut by 6 bases, the J end by 6 bases, with 17 bases between. The CDR3 totals 15 residues. Germline loops: CDR1 SGHVS, CDR2 FQNEAQ. In DNA form, the CDR3 reads TGTGCCAGCAGTCATAGGACTGGGATCCCCGGGGAGCTGTTTTTT. It translates to CASSHRTGIPGELFF.

The chain links TRBV29-1 to TRBJ1-1; a weak D match, TRBD1 (5 bases). The V and J ends lost 4 bases and 1 base respectively, with 10 bases between them. The CDR3 extends over 13 amino acids. Looked up from germline, CDR1 is SQVTM and CDR2 is ANQGSEA. This chain's CDR3 is CSVGLGGNTEAFF. CDR3 DNA: TGCAGCGTTGGGTTGGGGGGGAACACTGAAGCTTTCTTT.

Ten or more counts support this clonotype. This sequence joins TRBV20-1 and TRBJ1-4; D is unclear. The CDR3 is 14 residues long. Per the germline V gene, CDR1 is DFQATT and CDR2 is SNEGSKA (reference sequence). V gave up 0 bases and J gave up 0 bases, with 5 bases separating them. CDR3 DNA sequence: TGCAGTGCTAGAGACCCCACAACTAATGAAAAACTGTTTTTT. Protein sequence: CSARDPTTNEKLFF.

This clonotype was found many times. This CDR3 reads CASSYRSPEAFF. The CDR3 DNA follows: TGTGCCAGCAGTTACCGTTCCCCGGAAGCTTTCTTT. This chain links TRBV6-2 or TRBV6-3 with TRBJ1-1; no definite D call. From germline, CDR1 is MNHEY and CDR2 SVGEGT. The CDR3 is 12 amino acids. V lost 2 bases and J 8 bases, leaving 9 bases between the germline ends.

This clonotype was observed at least ten times. CDR3 coding DNA: TGTGCCAGCAGCTTAGTTGGCAGGACGGACCAGTTCTTC. Amino acids: CASSLVGRTDQFF. This sequence joins TRBV7-6 and TRBJ2-1; D gene unclear. The CDR3 runs to 13 residues. Per the germline V gene, CDR1 is SGHVS and CDR2 is FNYEAQ. Trimming left V 1 base short and J 13 bases short, with 14 bases between.

This rearrangement joins TRBV5-6 to TRBJ1-2; 7 nucleotides agree with TRBD1. The CDR3 runs 13 residues. Germline CDR1 reads SGHDT; CDR2 reads YYEEEE. V shed 3 bases and J 8 bases; nucleotides not matched to a gene: 7. CDR3 protein: CASSYRDSSGYTF. The CDR3 DNA sequence: TGTGCCAGCAGCTACCGGGACAGTAGCGGCTACACCTTC.

Ten or more counts support this clonotype. This chain uses TRBV27 with TRBJ2-4, with TRBD2 as a possible D gene (6 bases). CDR3 length equals 12 residues. Germline V lookup: CDR1 MNHEY, CDR2 SMNVEV (reference sequence). V lost 8 bases to trimming and J lost 7 bases, with 12 bases between them. The CDR3 is CASGTGENIQYF. CDR3 DNA: TGTGCCAGCGGAACGGGGGAGAACATTCAGTACTTC.

This clonotype was observed a few times. This rearrangement joins TRBV19 to TRBJ2-7; a possible D gene is TRBD1 (6 bases). Trimming cost V 3 bases and J 2 bases, with 32 bases left between them. The CDR3 covers 21 residues. From germline, CDR1 is LNHDA and CDR2 SQIVND (reference sequence). This CDR3 is CASSIRQVSITPSNPTYEQYF. CDR3 DNA sequence: TGTGCCAGTAGTATTAGACAGGTCTCTATAACGCCGAGCAACCCGACCTACGAGCAGTACTTC.

This clonotype was observed many times. This chain joins TRBV20-1 and TRBJ1-1, with TRBD1 as a possible D gene (6 bases). CDR1 DFQATT and CDR2 SNEGSKA come from the germline V gene (reference sequence). The germline V and J ends were trimmed by 4 bases and 4 bases, with 13 bases remaining between them. The CDR3 has 13 amino acids. As DNA, the CDR3 is TGCAGTGCTACAAATACAGGGACCACTGAAGCTTTCTTT. As protein: CSATNTGTTEAFF.

This clonotype was seen many times. The chain is built from TRBV5-6 and TRBJ2-3; D possibly corresponds to TRBD2 (5 bases). The V end was cut by 6 bases, the J end by 0 bases, with 17 bases between. The length of the CDR3 is 16 residues. Germline V gives CDR1 SGHDT, CDR2 YYEEEE. In DNA form, the CDR3 reads TGTGCCAGCACCCTCCGGATCAGGAGGAGCACAGATACGCAGTATTTT. Amino acids: CASTLRIRRSTDTQYF.

This clonotype was seen a handful of times. The rearrangement joins TRBV15 to TRBJ1-4, with a possible D match to TRBD1 (5 bases). The V gene's germline CDR1 is LNHNV and CDR2 YYDKDF (reference sequence). V dropped 1 base and J dropped 8 bases, with 14 bases sitting between them. The CDR3 extends over 15 amino acids. The CDR3 is CATSRGVGGAEKLFF. The CDR3 DNA reads as TGTGCCACCAGCAGAGGAGTTGGAGGGGCCGAAAAACTGTTTTTT.

There are many counts of this clonotype. As DNA, the CDR3 is TGTGCCAGTAGTGGGGTGACTAAAAACAATGAGCAGTTCTTC. This sequence encodes CASSGVTKNNEQFF. The chain uses TRBV19 and TRBJ2-1; a weak D match, TRBD2 (5 bases). Germline-derived CDR1 and CDR2 are LNHDA and SQIVND (reference sequence). The CDR3 runs 14 residues. V was cut by 5 bases and J by 5 bases, with 13 bases left in between.

CDR3: CASSQDVGPRAQPQHF. CDR3 nucleotide sequence: TGTGCCAGCAGCCAAGACGTGGGACCAAGGGCCCAGCCCCAGCATTTT. The rearrangement links TRBV4-2 to TRBJ1-5, with D maybe TRBD1 (5 bases). The CDR3 covers 16 residues. CDR1 and CDR2 (germline): LGHNA, YNFKEQ. Trimming took 0 bases from V and 7 from J, leaving 16 bases between them.

This chain uses TRBV5-1 with TRBJ1-2; 7 nucleotides line up with TRBD1. The germline V gene encodes CDR1 SGHRS and CDR2 YFSETQ. V shed 0 bases, J shed 3 bases, and the junction held 8 bases outside the gene matches. The length of the CDR3 is 16 residues. CDR3 sequence reads: CASSLARQGSDYGYTF. The CDR3 DNA is TGCGCCAGCAGCTTGGCCCGACAGGGAAGTGACTATGGCTACACCTTC.

The V and J genes are TRBV3-1 and TRBJ2-6; 7 nucleotides line up with TRBD1. Per germline, CDR1 LGHDT and CDR2 YNNKEL (reference sequence). Trimming at V came to 0 bases and at J to 5 bases, leaving 10 bases not matched to a gene. The CDR3 sequence is 18 residues long. CDR3 loop: CASSQDRGFGSRANVLTF. The CDR3 DNA sequence: TGTGCCAGCAGCCAAGACAGGGGGTTTGGATCTAGGGCCAACGTCCTGACTTTC.

This chain uses TRBV14 with TRBJ1-1; D gene unclear. The CDR3 has 10 amino acids. The V gene's germline CDR1 is SGHDN and CDR2 FVKESK. Trimming removed 7 bases at V and 11 bases at J, with 11 bases between. CDR3 sequence (DNA): TGTGCCAGCATTGTCCGTAGTGCTTTCTTT. This sequence encodes CASIVRSAFF. Combining the CDR3 with reference TRBV14 and TRBJ1-1 gives the whole variable domain EAGVTQFPSHSVIEKGQTVTLRCDPISGHDNLYWYRRVMGKEIKFLLHFVKESKQDESGMPNNRFLAERTGGTYSTLKVQPAELEDSGVYFCASIVRSAFFGQGTRLTVV.

Details on this clonotype: This may be a read error, as it is one base from a much larger clone. The chain employs TRBV6-2 or TRBV6-3 and TRBJ2-5; maybe TRBD1 (5 bases). Per the germline V gene, CDR1 is MNHEY and CDR2 is SVGEGT. The CDR3 is 12 residues long. The CDR3 region is CASNGAQETRYF. The CDR3, as DNA: TGTGCCAGCAATGGGGCCCAAGAGACCCGGTACTTC.

There are many counts of this clonotype. This chain links TRBV27 with TRBJ2-4, with D tentatively TRBD1 (6 bases). This CDR3 spans 17 amino acids. The V gene lost 5 bases and the J gene lost 7 bases, with 24 bases spanning the gap. Germline V CDR1 and CDR2: MNHEY, SMNVEV (reference sequence). CDR3 bases: TGTGCCAGCAGTCTCGGACAGATTGGGGGACGGGGTAACATTCAGTACTTC. Translating gives CASSLGQIGGRGNIQYF.

This clonotype was seen repeatedly, ten times or more. The V call is TRBV3-1, the J call TRBJ2-1; 9 nucleotides agree with TRBD2. The CDR3 consists of 14 residues. Trimming took 7 bases from V and 7 from J; bases not matched to a gene: 8. Germline CDR1 and CDR2: LGHDT and YNNKEL (reference sequence). CDR3 sequence reads: CASMVAAGGNEQFF. The CDR3 DNA reads TGTGCCAGCATGGTAGCAGCGGGGGGTAATGAGCAGTTCTTC.

This clonotype has at least ten counts. J is TRBJ1-6 and V is TRBV12-3 or TRBV12-4; D is uncertain. Trimming pared 2 bases from V and 7 bases from J, leaving 9 bases between. CDR3 length: 14 residues. Here the CDR3 reads CASSLRPRNSPLHF. In nucleotides, the CDR3 is TGTGCCAGCAGTTTAAGGCCAAGAAATTCACCCCTCCACTTT.

This clonotype was picked up many times. J is TRBJ2-5 and V is TRBV6-1; 13 nucleotides align to TRBD2. J was trimmed by 4 bases and V by 7 bases; bases with no gene match: 6. The CDR3 length is 15 residues. Germline V gives CDR1 MNHNS, CDR2 SASEGT. As DNA, the CDR3 is TGTGCCAGCACCCTACTAGCGGGGGGGCCAGAGACCCAGTACTTC. Translating gives CASTLLAGGPETQYF.

This clonotype has a count of ten or more. The rearrangement joins TRBV15 to TRBJ2-3; D is perhaps TRBD1 or TRBD2 (5 bases each). Germline-derived CDR1 and CDR2 are LNHNV and YYDKDF (reference sequence). The germline V and J ends were trimmed by 1 base and 6 bases, with 14 bases remaining between them. The CDR3 is made up of 15 amino acids. The CDR3 region has the DNA TGTGCCACCAGCAGAGGGGGCGGGTCCGGGGATACGCAGTATTTT. Protein product: CATSRGGGSGDTQYF.

This clonotype was seen at least ten times. The chain uses TRBV29-1 and TRBJ2-5, with D possibly being TRBD1 (6 bases). V lost 3 bases and J 7 bases, leaving 18 bases between the germline ends. CDR1 and CDR2 (germline): SQVTM, ANQGSEA. This CDR3 has 14 amino acids. As DNA, the CDR3 is TGCAGCGTTGATCCCGGGACACCCCGGGGGACCCAGTACTTC. Amino acid sequence: CSVDPGTPRGTQYF.

This clonotype was recorded at least ten times. The chain uses TRBV2 and TRBJ2-7; 9 bases line up with TRBD1. Germline CDR1 SNHLY, CDR2 FYNNEI. The CDR3 spans 16 residues. V lost 4 bases to trimming and J lost 9 bases; unmatched junction nucleotides: 16. The CDR3 nucleotides are TGTGCCAGCAGTGGAATGGTGGGGGGACAGGGTATTGCGCAGTACTTC. Residues: CASSGMVGGQGIAQYF.